A selection of T cell receptor beta chains follows, all from one sample in a study of blood T cell repertoires in COVID-19. Generated by immunoSEQ multiplex PCR, the TCRdb table keeps only in-frame clones and is missing some. The table lists around 260,000 clones, 75% to 90% of them singletons. The sequencing input was PBMCs or T cells enriched from blood (not recorded which). The receptors here all came from a woman between 25 and 40 years old who had recovered from COVID-19. The conserved cysteine and the conserved F or W are not part of the CDR3 here. The D gene is left open where the match is weak.

D gene: TRBD1; V gene: TRBV28; J gene: TRBJ1-1; CDR3 protein: ASRYRGRAF
D gene: NA; V gene: TRBV21-1; J gene: TRBJ2-3; CDR3 protein: ASSKPGWTGATDTQY
D gene: NA; V gene: TRBV28; J gene: TRBJ2-1; CDR3 protein: ASSLFPRHHLNNEQF
D gene: NA; V gene: TRBV2; J gene: TRBJ1-1; CDR3 protein: ASRDSKNTEAF
D gene: TRBD1; V gene: TRBV29-1; J gene: TRBJ2-7; CDR3 protein: SVEEFGGTGSYEQY
D gene: NA; V gene: TRBV6-5; J gene: TRBJ1-1; CDR3 protein: ASTIAPRGHTEAF
D gene: NA; V gene: TRBV6-5; J gene: TRBJ2-1; CDR3 protein: ASSSWTNNNEQF
D gene: TRBD1; V gene: TRBV19; J gene: TRBJ2-7; CDR3 protein: ASSRGTAYEQY
D gene: TRBD1; V gene: TRBV30; J gene: TRBJ2-2; CDR3 protein: AWRIQGARTGELF
D gene: NA; V gene: TRBV28; J gene: TRBJ2-7; CDR3 protein: ASSLQGYEQY
D gene: NA; V gene: TRBV11-2; J gene: TRBJ1-4; CDR3 protein: ASSWGERVDEKLF
D gene: NA; V gene: TRBV3-1/TRBV3-2; J gene: TRBJ1-2; CDR3 protein: ASSQGPERTINYGYT
D gene: TRBD1; V gene: TRBV6-1; J gene: TRBJ2-7; CDR3 protein: ASSEKYRQGAYEQY
D gene: TRBD2; V gene: TRBV19; J gene: TRBJ2-2; CDR3 protein: ASSIAGSGTNTGELF
D gene: NA; V gene: TRBV28; J gene: TRBJ1-4; CDR3 protein: ASSTGSTNEKLF
D gene: TRBD2; V gene: TRBV19; J gene: TRBJ2-5; CDR3 protein: ASSSPGGVAETQY
D gene: TRBD1; V gene: TRBV5-1; J gene: TRBJ2-1; CDR3 protein: ASSIRTGSSYNEQF
D gene: TRBD1; V gene: TRBV5-6; J gene: TRBJ1-4; CDR3 protein: ASSPPTGREKLF
D gene: TRBD1; V gene: TRBV18; J gene: TRBJ1-5; CDR3 protein: ASSPTGVDQPQH
D gene: NA; V gene: TRBV6-5; J gene: TRBJ2-7; CDR3 protein: ASSWGAGSYEQY
D gene: NA; V gene: TRBV2; J gene: TRBJ2-3; CDR3 protein: ASTSSPTDTQY
D gene: NA; V gene: TRBV20-1; J gene: TRBJ1-2; CDR3 protein: SAPRGYGYT
D gene: NA; V gene: TRBV5-1; J gene: TRBJ2-5; CDR3 protein: ASSPGGPQETQY
D gene: NA; V gene: TRBV5-6; J gene: TRBJ1-2; CDR3 protein: ASSHGRGNYGYT
D gene: TRBD1; V gene: TRBV27; J gene: TRBJ1-2; CDR3 protein: ASTSSFGQVYGYT
D gene: TRBD1; V gene: TRBV14; J gene: TRBJ1-1; CDR3 protein: ASSRQGLGTEAF
D gene: TRBD1; V gene: TRBV18; J gene: TRBJ1-1; CDR3 protein: ASSRQGRNTEAF
D gene: NA; V gene: TRBV10-2; J gene: TRBJ1-1; CDR3 protein: ASSESGSLQGWNEAF
D gene: NA; V gene: TRBV9; J gene: TRBJ1-6; CDR3 protein: ASSEQGWNSPLH
D gene: NA; V gene: TRBV28; J gene: TRBJ2-7; CDR3 protein: ASTPDYYEQY
D gene: NA; V gene: TRBV7-9; J gene: TRBJ1-6; CDR3 protein: ASSLTAPGSPLH
D gene: TRBD1; V gene: TRBV6-1; J gene: TRBJ1-3; CDR3 protein: ASSDLQGAGNTIY
D gene: NA; V gene: TRBV18; J gene: TRBJ2-1; CDR3 protein: ASSPRRALVGSNEQF
D gene: TRBD2; V gene: TRBV19; J gene: TRBJ2-3; CDR3 protein: ASSPGLAGGTDTQY
D gene: NA; V gene: TRBV18; J gene: TRBJ2-7; CDR3 protein: ASSPPPGLSYEQY
D gene: NA; V gene: TRBV28; J gene: TRBJ2-5; CDR3 protein: ASSWDTKETQY
D gene: NA; V gene: TRBV28; J gene: TRBJ1-2; CDR3 protein: ASSSSNWGDGYT
D gene: TRBD1; V gene: TRBV19; J gene: TRBJ2-7; CDR3 protein: ASSPTGTAHEQY
D gene: NA; V gene: TRBV19; J gene: TRBJ1-1; CDR3 protein: ASRKNAGTNTEAF
D gene: TRBD1; V gene: TRBV5-6; J gene: TRBJ1-5; CDR3 protein: ASSQDGTGGSQPQH
D gene: TRBD1; V gene: TRBV28; J gene: TRBJ2-3; CDR3 protein: ASSVIGTVTDTQY
D gene: TRBD1; V gene: TRBV28; J gene: TRBJ2-5; CDR3 protein: ASSSGQVTGETQY
D gene: NA; V gene: TRBV6-5; J gene: TRBJ1-1; CDR3 protein: ASRVGANTEAF
D gene: NA; V gene: TRBV14; J gene: TRBJ1-4; CDR3 protein: ASSRGAREKLF
D gene: TRBD1; V gene: TRBV7-3; J gene: TRBJ2-2; CDR3 protein: ASSSQGQLGTGELF
D gene: TRBD1; V gene: TRBV29-1; J gene: TRBJ1-2; CDR3 protein: SVGDRVNFYGYT
D gene: NA; V gene: TRBV28; J gene: TRBJ2-5; CDR3 protein: ASSFPSAVEWQGLETQY